This T cell receptor (beta chain) was captured by sequencing in a study of blood T cell repertoires in COVID-19. Overall study context: Acute and convalescent COVID-19 samples came from the United States, Italy and Spain. The analysed material was cDNA or gDNA that came from T cells, B-cell-depleted T cells, or PBMCs.

Authors' processing steps: Reference gene primer amplification in the assay estimated nucleated cell counts. Clones were sequenced by immunoSEQ multiplex PCR, and TCRdb holds only the in-frame ones, with some missing. D and trimming were read from the DNA, whereas the V and J calls and clone size are those reported in that table. The sample consists of 25,000 to 35,000 clones, roughly 85% of them appearing once. The junction had 6 bases not matched to a gene; V was cut back by 6 bases and J by 7 bases. The CDR3 runs to 13 residues. The sequenced sample was peripheral blood. The chain recombines TRBV12-3 or TRBV12-4 with TRBJ1-5; 7 positions agree with TRBD1. The sequence came from a man older than 75 with active COVID-19. CDR3 coding DNA: TGTGCCAGCAGATCTCAGGGGGACCAGCCCCAGCATTTT. This sequence encodes CASRSQGDQPQHF.